This T cell receptor (beta chain) was identified in a study of T cells in Graves' hyperthyroidism and ophthalmopathy. Amplification of TCR beta CDR3 regions was performed using RNA transcripts as template. Initially, a first-round RT-PCR of the TCR CDR3 employed the HTBI primer set. MiXCR was run by TCRdb on the multiplex PCR reads, yielding one entry per CDR3 protein. Of roughly 380,000 distinct CDR3 sequences listed, roughly 13% are singletons. CDR1 and CDR2 from the germline V gene are KGHDR and SFDVKD. The CDR3 totals 16 residues. V dropped 6 bases and J dropped 7; count of bases not matched to a gene: 10. This clonotype was detected many times.

The receptor's source is a woman aged 55-70 years with Graves' hyperthyroidism. The sample comprised blood. The chain carries TRBV24-1 and TRBJ2-1; 11 bases match TRBD1. Here the CDR3 DNA reads TGTGCCACCAGTCTGACCGGGACAGGGGGAGGGAATGAGCAGTTCTTC. This gives the protein CATSLTGTGGGNEQFF.